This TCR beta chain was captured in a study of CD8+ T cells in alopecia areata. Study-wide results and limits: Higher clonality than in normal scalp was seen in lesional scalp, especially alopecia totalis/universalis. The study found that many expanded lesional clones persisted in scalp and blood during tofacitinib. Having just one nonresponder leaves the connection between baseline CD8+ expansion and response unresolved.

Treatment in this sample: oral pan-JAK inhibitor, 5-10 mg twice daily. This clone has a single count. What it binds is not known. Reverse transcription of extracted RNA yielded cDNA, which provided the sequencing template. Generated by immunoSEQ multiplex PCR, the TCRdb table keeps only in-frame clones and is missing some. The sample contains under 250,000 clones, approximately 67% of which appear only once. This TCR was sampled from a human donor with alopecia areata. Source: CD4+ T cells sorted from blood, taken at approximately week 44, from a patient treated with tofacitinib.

The CDR3 region is CASSLTAAVDTQYF. CDR3 nucleotide sequence: TGTGCCAGCAGTTTGACAGCTGCCGTAGATACGCAGTATTTT. This chain connects TRBV2 to TRBJ2-3; the D gene is possibly TRBD1 (5 bases). This CDR3 comprises 14 residues. The ends were cut back, 5 bases at V and 5 bases at J, with 14 bases in the middle. Germline V gene lookup returns CDR1 SNHLY and CDR2 FYNNEI.